These 27 T cell receptor beta chains came from one sample sequenced in a study of T cell changes during pregnancy in multiple sclerosis. Sequencing was performed with immunoSEQ multiplex PCR; in TCRdb, only in-frame clones are kept and a portion is missing. The table has some 90,000 clones, more than 85% seen once. This specimen was peripheral blood, taken in the first trimester of pregnancy. These receptors were collected from a female donor with multiple sclerosis, enrolled in a pregnancy study.

The chain is built from TRBV30 and TRBJ1-1, with D unclear. The CDR3 spans 11 residues. Trimming pared 3 bases from V and 9 bases from J, leaving 11 bases between. In germline, CDR1 is GTSNPN, CDR2 SVGIG (reference sequence). CDR3 region: CAWRRRVQAFF. Written as DNA, the CDR3 is TGTGCCTGGAGGCGGCGGGTGCAAGCTTTCTTT.

The V gene is TRBV30, the J gene TRBJ2-1; 12 bases are shared with TRBD2. J was trimmed by 13 bases and V by 4 bases; bases with no gene match: 8. Germline CDR1 and CDR2: GTSNPN and SVGIG (reference sequence). CDR3 size: 13 residues. DNA of the CDR3: TGTGCCTGGATGTCTAGCGGGAGGGCTGGACAGTTCTTC. Translation: CAWMSSGRAGQFF.

The chain combines TRBV7-8 with TRBJ2-1; 12 bases line up with TRBD2. The CDR3 sequence is 16 residues long. Trimming took 5 bases from V and 6 from J; bases not matched to a gene: 8. The germline gives CDR1 SGHVS, CDR2 FQNEAQ. CDR3 protein: CASSNYLAGGPNEQFF. CDR3 nucleotides: TGTGCCAGCAGCAACTACCTAGCGGGAGGGCCCAATGAGCAGTTCTTC.

This clone was seen just once. The chain has TRBV5-4 and TRBJ1-1; the match to TRBD1 covers 10 bases. Germline loops: CDR1 SGHNT, CDR2 YYREEE (reference sequence). Trimming removed 4 bases from V and 2 bases from J; junction bases left unmatched: 5. CDR3 length: 15 residues. Here the CDR3 reads CASSPTGGVNTEAFF. In DNA form, the CDR3 reads TGTGCCAGCAGCCCGACAGGGGGCGTAAACACTGAAGCTTTCTTT.

The CDR3 protein is CASSRMNSGPEAFF. Written as DNA, the CDR3 is TGTGCCAGCAGCCGCATGAACAGCGGCCCTGAAGCTTTCTTT. The chain uses TRBV7-9 and TRBJ1-1, with unresolved D. Germline values: CDR1 SEHNR, CDR2 FQNEAQ (reference sequence). The CDR3 loop spans 14 amino acids. V lost 5 bases and J 6 bases, leaving 16 bases between the germline ends. Full variable domain (remainder filled in from reference TRBV7-9 and TRBJ1-1): DTGVSQNPRHKITKRGQNVTFRCDPISEHNRLYWYRQTLGQGPEFLTYFQNEAQLEKSRLLSDRFSAERPKGSFSTLEIQRTEQGDSAMYLCASSRMNSGPEAFFGQGTRLTVV.

This chain connects TRBV20-1 to TRBJ2-1; D uncertain. This CDR3 comprises 10 residues. Trimming removed 5 bases from V and 9 bases from J, with 8 bases in between. The V gene's germline CDR1 is DFQATT and CDR2 SNEGSKA (reference sequence). The CDR3: CSARVSEQFF. CDR3 sequence (DNA): TGCAGTGCTCGTGTGTCTGAGCAGTTCTTC.

The chain has TRBV19 and TRBJ1-3; weak D call: TRBD1 (6 bases). The CDR3 is made up of 17 amino acids. Germline CDR1 LNHDA, CDR2 SQIVND (reference sequence). V lost 6 bases, J lost 1 base, and 19 bases lay in between. CDR3 protein: CASSQYDSGTSGNTIYF. The CDR3 DNA follows: TGTGCCAGTAGCCAATATGACTCCGGGACATCTGGAAACACCATATATTTT.

V is TRBV27 and J is TRBJ2-3; D gene uncertain. V lost 0 bases to trimming and J lost 4 bases, with 2 bases between them. The CDR3 runs 12 residues. Germline V gene lookup returns CDR1 MNHEY and CDR2 SMNVEV (reference sequence). This CDR3 reads CASSLSSDTQYF. CDR3 sequence (DNA): TGTGCCAGCAGTTTATCCTCAGATACGCAGTATTTT.

The chain joins TRBV7-8 to TRBJ2-5, with 7 positions matching TRBD2. The CDR3 has 13 residues. Germline V gene data show CDR1 as SGHVS and CDR2 as FQNEAQ. The V and J ends lost 8 bases and 2 bases, in that order; junction bases with no gene match: 5. The CDR3 spells CASWGGKQETQYF. CDR3 in DNA: TGTGCCAGCTGGGGGGGGAAACAAGAGACCCAGTACTTC.

This rearrangement joins TRBV27 to TRBJ1-1, with D uncertain. In germline, CDR1 is MNHEY, CDR2 SMNVEV (reference sequence). The CDR3 is 15 amino acids. The V end was cut by 5 bases, the J end by 4 bases, with 17 bases between. The DNA for the CDR3 is TGTGCCAGCAGTGAATGGGCCCCGCGACCCACTGAAGCTTTCTTT. It specifies CASSEWAPRPTEAFF.

The chain recombines TRBV18 with TRBJ2-1; D is perhaps TRBD2 (6 bases). This CDR3 comprises 16 residues. V lost 5 bases to trimming and J lost 9 bases, with 23 bases between them. Germline CDR1 reads KGHSH; CDR2 reads LQKENI. The CDR3 sequence is CASSSSDSLDGGEQFF. CDR3 in DNA: TGTGCCAGCTCATCTTCTGATTCATTAGACGGGGGTGAGCAGTTCTTC.

The gene calls are TRBV29-1 and TRBJ1-2; the D is unclear. The CDR3 has 16 residues. The germline V gene has CDR1 SQVTM and CDR2 ANQGSEA. Trimming took off 6 bases at V and 5 bases at J, with 25 bases between the two ends. CDR3 DNA sequence: TGCAGCGTAAGCGGAGTGGGCGCCGGATTAAAGTATGGCTACACCTTC. Its translation: CSVSGVGAGLKYGYTF. Looking up the rest from reference TRBV29-1 and TRBJ1-2 gives the full variable domain: SAVISQKPSRDICQRGTSLTIQCQVDSQVTMMFWYRQQPGQSLTLIATANQGSEATYESGFVIDKFPISRPNLTFSTLTVSNMSPEDSSIYLCSVSGVGAGLKYGYTFGSGTRLTVV.

The V call is TRBV7-9, the J call TRBJ2-7; 8 positions match TRBD2. CDR1 SEHNR and CDR2 FQNEAQ come from the germline V gene (reference sequence). J was trimmed by 7 bases and V by 7 bases; bases with no gene match: 15. The CDR3 totals 15 residues. In DNA form, the CDR3 reads TGTGCCAGCATCCCCCGGGGGGCGGGAGGCGAAGAGCAGTACTTC. Its protein is CASIPRGAGGEEQYF.

This chain links TRBV2 with TRBJ2-7; tentative D call: TRBD1 (5 bases). Germline CDR1 reads SNHLY; CDR2 reads FYNNEI. Deletions cut 7 bases from V and 3 bases from J, with 13 bases between. The CDR3 runs 13 residues. This chain's CDR3 is CASTLTANYEQYF. For the CDR3, the DNA is TGTGCCAGCACCCTGACAGCAAACTACGAGCAGTACTTC.

The V call is TRBV5-1, the J call TRBJ1-5; TRBD1 agrees at 8 bases. Losses at the gene ends were 4 bases for V and 6 bases for J; bases not matched to a gene: 9. The CDR3 is 15 amino acids. Germline CDR1 reads SGHRS; CDR2 reads YFSETQ. CDR3 in amino acids: CASSKDREDGQPQHF. As DNA, the CDR3 is TGCGCCAGCAGCAAGGACAGGGAGGACGGTCAGCCCCAGCATTTT.

The CDR3 DNA reads TGTGCCAGCAGTGATTTCCCGCGGGGCTTGGGACAGAGCTATGGCTACACCTTC. This gives the protein CASSDFPRGLGQSYGYTF. The chain employs TRBV6-4 and TRBJ1-2; TRBD1 aligns across 7 bases. Germline CDR1 MRHNA, CDR2 SNTAGT. CDR3 length: 18 residues. After removal of 3 bases from V and 4 bases from J, the junction contained 17 bases not matched to a gene.

This clone showed up just once. The gene calls are TRBV19 and TRBJ2-1; tentatively, D is TRBD2 (5 bases). Germline-derived CDR1 and CDR2 are LNHDA and SQIVND (reference sequence). V lost 4 bases to trimming and J lost 10 bases, with 8 bases between them. This CDR3 has 11 amino acids. CDR3 sequence (DNA): TGTGCCAGTAGTACACTAGGGGAGCAGTTCTTC. Amino acids: CASSTLGEQFF.

The chain couples TRBV21-1 to TRBJ1-5; no DNA check was done on the table's D call, TRBD1. TRBV21-1 is listed as a pseudogene. The CDR3 has 17 residues. CDR3 amino acids: CASSKERLQVCNQPQHF. In DNA form, the CDR3 reads TGTGCCAGCAGCAAAGAAAGGTTACAGGTGTGCAATCAGCCCCAGCATTTT.

This chain connects TRBV28 to TRBJ1-2; tentative D call: TRBD1 (6 bases). CDR1 is MDHEN and CDR2 is SYDVKM in the germline V gene. The CDR3 totals 16 residues. Deletions cut 1 base from V and 2 bases from J, with 14 bases between. The DNA of the CDR3 is TGTGCCAGCAGTTTATCTTCCCGCAGGGGAAACTATGGCTACACCTTC. It specifies CASSLSSRRGNYGYTF.

This chain links TRBV21-1 with TRBJ2-1; the table's D call, TRBD2, has no DNA check behind it. TRBV21-1 represents a pseudogene. The CDR3 is 13 residues long. The CDR3 spells CASSNYSYNEQFF. Here the CDR3 DNA reads TGTGCCAGCAGCAATTACTCCTACAATGAGCAGTTCTTC.

The rearrangement joins TRBV4-2 to TRBJ2-5; D might be TRBD2 (7 bases). CDR3 length: 15 amino acids. CDR1 is LGHNA, CDR2 YNFKEQ, per germline. V was clipped by 4 bases and J by 2 bases, with 14 bases between them. As DNA, the CDR3 is TGTGCCAGCAGCCCTGGGGGGGGCGGACAAGAGACCCAGTACTTC. Translated, it gives CASSPGGGGQETQYF.

This clone has just one count. This chain links TRBV6-4 with TRBJ2-7; 8 bases agree with TRBD2. This CDR3 region has 16 residues. V lost 4 bases and J lost 0; bases outside the gene matches: 8. Germline values: CDR1 MRHNA, CDR2 SNTAGT. Here the CDR3 DNA reads TGTGCCAGCAGTGGTGGCCGGCTAGCGGGCTCCTACGAGCAGTACTTC. Protein product: CASSGGRLAGSYEQYF.

The chain has TRBV5-1 and TRBJ2-7; 8 bases fit TRBD1. V shed 3 bases and J 5 bases; nucleotides not matched to a gene: 13. Germline CDR1 is SGHRS and CDR2 is YFSETQ. This CDR3 has 16 residues. The CDR3 region has the DNA TGCGCCAGCAGCTGGATGGTGGGGACAGGTCCCCACGAGCAGTACTTC. This codes for CASSWMVGTGPHEQYF. Drawing the rest from reference TRBV5-1 and TRBJ2-7, the complete variable domain is KAGVTQTPRYLIKTRGQQVTLSCSPISGHRSVSWYQQTPGQGLQFLFEYFSETQRNKGNFPGRFSGRQFSNSRSEMNVSTLELGDSALYLCASSWMVGTGPHEQYFGPGTRLTVT.

J is TRBJ1-1 and V is TRBV27, with D possibly matching TRBD1 (6 bases). This CDR3 spans 14 amino acids. Per the germline V gene, CDR1 is MNHEY and CDR2 is SMNVEV (reference sequence). V was pared by 2 bases and J by 3 bases, with 10 bases between. This chain's CDR3 is CASSLTTGYTEAFF. The DNA for the CDR3 is TGTGCCAGCAGTTTAACCACAGGGTACACTGAAGCTTTCTTT.

The chain has TRBV6-5 and TRBJ2-1, with 11 nucleotides matching TRBD2. The CDR3 has 15 residues. Looked up from germline, CDR1 is MNHEY and CDR2 is SVGAGI. The ends lost 6 bases at V and 1 base at J; junction bases unmatched: 2. The CDR3, as DNA: TGTGCCAGCAGGACTAGCGGGACATCCTACAATGAGCAGTTCTTC. The encoded protein is CASRTSGTSYNEQFF.

The chain combines TRBV27 with TRBJ2-1; 13 nucleotides agree with TRBD2. This CDR3 contains 21 residues. V was clipped by 5 bases and J by 3 bases; unmatched bases: 19. The germline CDR1 and CDR2 sequences are MNHEY and SMNVEV (reference sequence). The CDR3 spells CASSVGGLGTSGKGGYNEQFF. The CDR3 DNA sequence: TGTGCCAGCAGTGTGGGAGGCCTCGGGACTAGCGGGAAAGGGGGCTACAATGAGCAGTTCTTC.

The V gene is TRBV29-1, the J gene TRBJ2-4; the match to TRBD1 covers 9 bases. The germline V gene has CDR1 SQVTM and CDR2 ANQGSEA. V lost 5 bases to trimming and J lost 3 bases; unmatched junction nucleotides: 5. This CDR3 contains 14 residues. The CDR3: CSVPGTGSKNIQYF. In DNA, the CDR3 is TGCAGCGTTCCCGGGACAGGGAGCAAAAACATTCAGTACTTC. The whole variable domain, remainder taken from reference TRBV29-1 and TRBJ2-4, is SAVISQKPSRDICQRGTSLTIQCQVDSQVTMMFWYRQQPGQSLTLIATANQGSEATYESGFVIDKFPISRPNLTFSTLTVSNMSPEDSSIYLCSVPGTGSKNIQYFGAGTRLSVL.